This T cell receptor beta chain originates from a study of shared clonotypes between healthy human individuals. The overall study: Each donor's CD8 memory used one plate, CD8 naive two, each CD4 subset three.

About this clone itself: The antigen remains unidentified.

Germline V gene lookup returns CDR1 MDHEN and CDR2 SYDVKM. The CDR3 totals 13 residues. V was shortened by 10 bases and J by 4 bases, with 15 bases between the two germline ends. Some clones are missing from TCRdb's copy, which holds only in-frame ones; the method was immunoSEQ multiplex PCR. The sample shows 1.6 million or so clones, approximately 96% of them seen only once. Study-level findings and limits: Clonotypes shared by all four sorted-subset donors had higher generation probabilities than non-shared clonotypes.

This chain connects TRBV28 to TRBJ2-3, with D tentatively TRBD1 or TRBD2 (6 bases each). This clonotype was obtained from a man in his thirties or forties in good health. Sequenced: naive CD4+ T cells sorted from blood. The subset denotes: CD45RA+ positively selected. The CDR3 bases are TGTGCCATAAAGGGGGGCGCGGCAGATACGCAGTATTTT. Translating gives CAIKGGAADTQYF. Together with reference TRBV28 and TRBJ2-3, the CDR3 gives the full variable domain: DVKVTQSSRYLVKRTGEKVFLECVQDMDHENMFWYRQDPGLGLRLIYFSYDVKMKEKGDIPEGYSVSREKKERFSLILESASTNQTSMYLCAIKGGAADTQYFGPGTRLTVL.